Shown below are 18 T cell receptor beta chains from a single sample sequenced in a study of shared clonotypes between healthy human individuals. Generated by immunoSEQ multiplex PCR, the TCRdb table keeps only in-frame clones and is missing some. Altogether millions of clones are present, 95% being singletons, with the ten largest covering 0.13%. The sequenced material came from naive CD4+ T cells sorted from blood. Subset of the sample: CD45RA+ positively selected. These TCRs come from a man younger than 35 in good health.

This clone was seen a few times. The same CDR3 arises from other DNA sequences in this sample as well. This chain uses TRBV9 with TRBJ1-1, with 8 bases lining up with TRBD1. Germline loops: CDR1 SGDLS, CDR2 YYNGEE. Trimming took 2 bases from V and 1 from J; bases not matched to a gene: 1. This CDR3 is built from 14 residues. The CDR3 DNA sequence: TGTGCCAGCAGCGTCGGGACAGGGAACACTGAAGCTTTCTTT. This encodes CASSVGTGNTEAFF. Filled out from reference TRBV9 and TRBJ1-1, the complete variable domain reads DSGVTQTPKHLITATGQRVTLRCSPRSGDLSVYWYQQSLDQGLQFLIQYYNGEERAKGNILERFSAQQFPDLHSELNLSSLELGDSALYFCASSVGTGNTEAFFGQGTRLTVV.

V gene TRBV11-2 combines with J gene TRBJ2-1; TRBD2 matches 7 bases. The germline gives CDR1 SGHAT, CDR2 FQNNGV. The CDR3 has 17 residues. With 2 bases clipped from V and 0 bases from J, the junction kept 7 bases outside the gene matches. The CDR3: CASSLKSGGSSYNEQFF. CDR3 bases: TGTGCCAGCAGCTTAAAATCTGGCGGGAGCTCCTACAATGAGCAGTTCTTC.

Points on this clone: This specimen includes other DNA sequences encoding the same CDR3. This rearrangement joins TRBV11-2 to TRBJ2-1; no clear D gene. The germline gives CDR1 SGHAT, CDR2 FQNNGV. This CDR3 region has 13 residues. Trimming cost V 5 bases and J 7 bases, with 12 bases left between them. In DNA form, the CDR3 reads TGTGCCAGCAGCCCCGGTTTGAGAAATGAGCAGTTCTTC. Protein: CASSPGLRNEQFF.

The chain joins TRBV18 to TRBJ2-3; 10 nucleotides match TRBD2. Per germline, CDR1 KGHSH and CDR2 LQKENI. The CDR3 runs 17 residues. With 6 bases clipped from V and 0 bases from J, the junction kept 9 bases outside the gene matches. DNA of the CDR3: TGTGCCAGCTCGCCTCAGAGCGGGGGGGCTAGCACAGATACGCAGTATTTT. It yields the protein CASSPQSGGASTDTQYF.

The chain recombines TRBV18 with TRBJ2-5; D is uncertain. Per germline, CDR1 KGHSH and CDR2 LQKENI. This CDR3 contains 13 residues. V shed 6 bases and J shed 2 bases, with 10 bases lying between them. The CDR3 here is CASSLLNQETQYF. In DNA form, the CDR3 reads TGTGCCAGCTCGCTGCTAAATCAAGAGACCCAGTACTTC.

The V gene is TRBV29-1, the J gene TRBJ1-4, with D uncertain. The germline V gene encodes CDR1 SQVTM and CDR2 ANQGSEA. V was cut by 7 bases and J by 5 bases, with 11 bases left in between. There are 12 residues in the CDR3. CDR3 sequence reads: CSALTDNEKLFF. The CDR3 nucleotides are TGCAGCGCTTTGACCGACAATGAAAAACTGTTTTTT.

The J gene is TRBJ2-3, the V gene TRBV4-1; D possibly corresponds to TRBD2 (6 bases). Trimming pared 5 bases from V and 5 bases from J, leaving 14 bases between. CDR3 size: 14 residues. The germline gives CDR1 MGHRA, CDR2 YSYEKL. CDR3 protein: CASSTAGIGDTQYF. The DNA for the CDR3 is TGCGCCAGCAGCACCGCGGGGATCGGAGATACGCAGTATTTT.

The V and J genes are TRBV10-3 and TRBJ2-1; TRBD2 agrees at 11 bases. This CDR3 has 15 amino acids. Trimming at V came to 6 bases and at J to 5 bases, leaving 6 bases not matched to a gene. CDR1 is ENHRY, CDR2 SYGVKD, per germline. The CDR3 bases are TGTGCCATCAGATTAGCGGGGGGGCCGGACAATGAGCAGTTCTTC. Its protein is CAIRLAGGPDNEQFF.

The genes are TRBV10-3 and TRBJ1-2; weak D call: TRBD1 (5 bases). The V end lost 7 bases, the J end lost 7 bases, and 16 bases lay between the germline ends. The CDR3 is 13 residues long. Germline CDR1 reads ENHRY; CDR2 reads SYGVKD. DNA of the CDR3: TGTGCCATCAATCGGGACTTTGGCTCTGGCTACACCTTC. It yields the protein CAINRDFGSGYTF.

As regards this clone: A much larger clonotype is one base distant, so this may be a read error. In the same sample, other DNA sequences code for this CDR3. The CDR3 is CASSLEGNSPLHF. In DNA form, the CDR3 reads TGCGCCAGCAGCTTGGAAGGTAATTCACCCCTCCACTTT. The V gene is TRBV5-1, the J gene TRBJ1-6; D gene uncertain. The germline gives CDR1 SGHRS, CDR2 YFSETQ. V lost 0 bases to trimming and J lost 6 bases, with 4 bases between them. The CDR3 loop spans 13 amino acids.

V usage is TRBV5-7 and J usage is TRBJ1-6; TRBD1 matches at 7 bases. TRBV5-7 is labeled an ORF, and its function is uncertain. Germline trimming cut 4 bases from V and 9 bases from J; bases unmatched to any gene: 13. CDR3 size: 16 residues. The CDR3 protein is CASSDIGTAGLSPLHF. As DNA, the CDR3 is TGTGCCAGCAGCGATATTGGGACAGCGGGCCTTTCACCCCTCCACTTT.

The chain is built from TRBV7-2 and TRBJ1-6, with no clear D. The germline V gene has CDR1 SGHTA and CDR2 FQGNSA. Between the trimmed V and J ends, which lost 1 base and 7 bases, there was a span of 11 bases. The CDR3 sequence is 15 residues long. CDR3 sequence reads: CASSLGVIRNSPLHF. CDR3 in DNA: TGTGCCAGCAGCTTAGGGGTCATTAGGAATTCACCCCTCCACTTT.

The V gene is TRBV7-8, the J gene TRBJ2-3, with no clear D. The V and J ends lost 0 bases and 6 bases respectively, with 7 bases between them. Germline CDR1 is SGHVS and CDR2 is FQNEAQ. The CDR3 contains 13 residues. DNA for the CDR3: TGTGCCAGCAGCTTAGCCCAGCAGGATACGCAGTATTTT. Amino acids: CASSLAQQDTQYF. Full variable domain (rest looked up from reference TRBV7-8 and TRBJ2-3): GAGVSQSPRYKVAKRGQDVALRCDPISGHVSLFWYQQALGQGPEFLTYFQNEAQLDKSGLPSDRFFAERPEGSVSTLKIQRTQQEDSAVYLCASSLAQQDTQYFGPGTRLTVL.

This chain uses TRBV9 with TRBJ2-1, with no clear D. CDR1 SGDLS and CDR2 YYNGEE come from the germline V gene. CDR3 length: 16 amino acids. Deletions cut 0 bases from V and 2 bases from J, with 12 bases between. CDR3 nucleotide sequence: TGTGCCAGCAGCGTAGATATCGGGTTTACCTACAATGAGCAGTTCTTC. Translation: CASSVDIGFTYNEQFF.

The chain links TRBV10-3 to TRBJ2-7; tentative D call: TRBD1 (5 bases). The CDR3 has 11 amino acids. Germline CDR1 ENHRY, CDR2 SYGVKD. V was clipped by 10 bases and J by 5 bases, with 12 bases between them. CDR3 region: CATSLGDEQYF. The CDR3 DNA follows: TGTGCCACCTCCCTAGGGGACGAGCAGTACTTC.

The V call is TRBV18, the J call TRBJ1-2, with a possible D match to TRBD1 (6 bases). Germline-derived CDR1 and CDR2 are KGHSH and LQKENI. Trimming cost V 3 bases and J 6 bases, with 14 bases left between them. CDR3 length equals 14 residues. DNA for the CDR3: TGTGCCAGCTCACCCTTAGAGGACAGTCATGGCTACACCTTC. Amino acids: CASSPLEDSHGYTF.

This CDR3 reads CASSAPGTSGGGGQFF. In nucleotides, the CDR3 is TGTGCCAGCAGTGCCCCCGGGACTAGCGGGGGGGGCGGGCAGTTCTTC. The rearrangement joins TRBV6-1 to TRBJ2-1; 16 nucleotides align to TRBD2. The CDR3 runs 16 residues. Looked up from germline, CDR1 is MNHNS and CDR2 is SASEGT. V was pared by 4 bases and J by 12 bases, with 9 bases of the junction left unmatched.

The gene calls are TRBV5-4 and TRBJ2-7; 9 nucleotides line up with TRBD1. The CDR3 sequence is 16 residues long. Losses at the gene ends were 4 bases for V and 5 bases for J; bases not matched to a gene: 13. The germline V gene has CDR1 SGHNT and CDR2 YYREEE (reference sequence). Here the CDR3 reads CASSRRVRQGVDEQYF. The CDR3 DNA reads as TGTGCCAGCAGCCGACGCGTTCGACAGGGGGTAGACGAGCAGTACTTC. The full variable domain, in which reference TRBV5-4 and TRBJ2-7 provide the parts outside the CDR3, is ETGVTQSPTHLIKTRGQQVTLRCSSQSGHNTVSWYQQALGQGPQFIFQYYREEENGRGNFPPRFSGLQFPNYSSELNVNALELDDSALYLCASSRRVRQGVDEQYFGPGTRLTVT.